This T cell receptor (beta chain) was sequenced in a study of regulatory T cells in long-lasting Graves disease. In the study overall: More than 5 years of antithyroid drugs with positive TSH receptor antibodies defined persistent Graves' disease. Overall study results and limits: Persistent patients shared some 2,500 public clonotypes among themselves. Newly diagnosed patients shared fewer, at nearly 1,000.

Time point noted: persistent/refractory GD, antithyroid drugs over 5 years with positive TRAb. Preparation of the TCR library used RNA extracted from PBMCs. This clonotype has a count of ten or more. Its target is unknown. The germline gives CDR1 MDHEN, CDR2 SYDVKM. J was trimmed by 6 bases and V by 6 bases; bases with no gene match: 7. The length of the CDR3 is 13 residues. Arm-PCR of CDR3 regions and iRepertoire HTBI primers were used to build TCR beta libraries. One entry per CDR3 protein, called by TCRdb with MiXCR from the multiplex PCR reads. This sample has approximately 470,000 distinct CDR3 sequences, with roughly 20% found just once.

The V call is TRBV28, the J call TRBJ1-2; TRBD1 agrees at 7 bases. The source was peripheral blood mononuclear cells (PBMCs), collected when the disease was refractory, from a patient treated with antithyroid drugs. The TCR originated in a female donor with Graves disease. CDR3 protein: CASRPGGVNGYTF. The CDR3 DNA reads TGTGCCAGCAGGCCAGGGGGAGTAAATGGCTACACCTTC.